The next 14 T cell receptor beta chains were all read from a single sample in a study of human T cells and chemical hapten exposure. Time point denoted: pre-sensitization, week 0. As to treatment: therapeutic diphenylcyclopropenone sensitization with weekly scalp DPC. One entry per CDR3 protein, called by TCRdb with MiXCR from the RACE reads. The sample yields 300,000 to 400,000 distinct CDR3 sequences, approximately 5% seen once. The sequenced sample was whole blood, obtained in connection with sensitization to the hapten diphenylcyclopropenone (DPC). The receptor set was obtained from a woman in her fifties or sixties with alopecia areata. Some clones in this sample may be carry-over from other donors' samples.

The V call is TRBV28, the J call TRBJ1-5, with D possibly matching TRBD1 (5 bases). V lost 8 bases and J 1 base, leaving 18 bases between the germline ends. CDR1 and CDR2 from the germline V gene are MDHEN and SYDVKM. This CDR3 has 16 amino acids. CDR3 amino acids: CASPPRQGRSNQPQHF. The CDR3 DNA is TGTGCCAGCCCCCCTCGGCAGGGACGGAGCAATCAGCCCCAGCATTTT.

This chain connects TRBV6-2 or TRBV6-3 to TRBJ2-1; 9 nucleotides match TRBD2. This CDR3 has 15 residues. The V gene's germline CDR1 is MNHEY and CDR2 SVGEGT. V was clipped by 1 base and J by 6 bases; unmatched bases: 4. CDR3: CASSYYSRGGNEQFF. In DNA, the CDR3 is TGTGCCAGCAGTTACTATTCGCGGGGGGGCAATGAGCAGTTCTTC.

There are a few counts of this clonotype. The gene calls are TRBV29-1 and TRBJ1-4; 7 bases map to TRBD1. Trimming cost V 7 bases and J 3 bases; bases outside gene matches: 8. The V gene's germline CDR1 is SQVTM and CDR2 ANQGSEA. The CDR3 is 14 residues long. CDR3: CSASPGQPNEKLFF. In DNA form, the CDR3 reads TGCAGCGCCAGTCCGGGACAGCCTAATGAAAAACTGTTTTTT.

The sample holds many counts of this clonotype. The rearrangement joins TRBV20-1 to TRBJ1-2; 9 bases fit TRBD1. CDR3 length: 13 residues. The germline CDR1 and CDR2 sequences are DFQATT and SNEGSKA (reference sequence). Trimming removed 6 bases from V and 6 bases from J; junction bases left unmatched: 8. As DNA, the CDR3 is TGCAGTGCATACGGACAGGGGAGAAATGGCTACACCTTC. It codes for CSAYGQGRNGYTF.

This clonotype has a count of ten or more. The genes are TRBV29-1 and TRBJ2-1; 10 bases line up with TRBD2. The ends lost 8 bases at V and 7 bases at J; junction bases unmatched: 8. The CDR3 sequence is 13 residues long. Germline V lookup: CDR1 SQVTM, CDR2 ANQGSEA. Written as DNA, the CDR3 is TGCAGCTTAACTAGCGGGAAACTGAATGAGCAGTTCTTC. Translation: CSLTSGKLNEQFF.

CDR3 sequence (DNA): TGTGCCAGCAGTTTAGTACATAGCTCCTACAATGAGCAGTTCTTC. Encoded protein: CASSLVHSSYNEQFF. The genes are TRBV12-3 or TRBV12-4 and TRBJ2-1, with D unresolved. The CDR3 is 15 residues long. V lost 1 base and J 0 bases, leaving 7 bases between the germline ends.

The chain uses TRBV20-1 and TRBJ2-1; 11 bases are shared with TRBD2. After removal of 2 bases from V and 6 bases from J, the junction contained 9 bases not matched to a gene. CDR3 length: 16 residues. Germline CDR1 is DFQATT and CDR2 is SNEGSKA (reference sequence). CDR3 bases: TGCAGTGCTAGACCTAGGGTCCTAGCGGGGGGCAATGAGCAGTTCTTC. Its translation: CSARPRVLAGGNEQFF.

This clonotype was observed a few times. The chain uses TRBV27 and TRBJ1-6; D not certain. V dropped 2 bases and J dropped 7 bases, with 9 bases sitting between them. Germline-derived CDR1 and CDR2 are MNHEY and SMNVEV (reference sequence). The CDR3 has 14 residues. The CDR3 spells CASSLRTENSPLHF. CDR3 in DNA: TGTGCCAGCAGTTTAAGGACGGAAAATTCACCCCTCCACTTT.

In its sample, this clonotype was seen a few times. The CDR3 sequence is CASSLPAILNEQFF. DNA of the CDR3: TGTGCCAGCAGCTTGCCCGCGATCCTTAATGAGCAGTTCTTC. The rearrangement uses TRBV5-6 and TRBJ2-1, with D hard to call. The V and J ends lost 1 base and 7 bases respectively, with 12 bases between them. Germline V lookup: CDR1 SGHDT, CDR2 YYEEEE. The CDR3 length is 14 residues.

There are many counts of this clonotype. The gene calls are TRBV12-3 or TRBV12-4 and TRBJ2-3; 7 positions agree with TRBD2. V lost 6 bases and J lost 7; bases outside the gene matches: 16. The CDR3 runs to 16 residues. This CDR3 reads CASSQGWGGVVNTQYF. Here the CDR3 DNA reads TGTGCCAGCAGCCAAGGTTGGGGGGGGGTTGTGAATACGCAGTATTTT.

The CDR3 is CASSLTGAEGTEAFF. DNA for the CDR3: TGTGCCAGCAGCCTGACAGGGGCAGAGGGTACTGAAGCTTTCTTT. The chain is built from TRBV7-9 and TRBJ1-1, with 8 bases fitting TRBD1. V lost 5 bases and J lost 5; bases outside the gene matches: 10. Germline CDR1 reads SEHNR; CDR2 reads FQNEAQ (reference sequence). The CDR3 loop spans 15 amino acids.

In this sample, this clonotype turned up many times. This chain connects TRBV20-1 to TRBJ2-3; D remains ambiguous. Germline loops: CDR1 DFQATT, CDR2 SNEGSKA (reference sequence). V dropped 6 bases and J dropped 7 bases, with 11 bases sitting between them. The CDR3 covers 11 residues. The CDR3 protein is CSAPAQYTQYF. The DNA for the CDR3 is TGCAGTGCCCCTGCCCAGTATACGCAGTATTTT.

This clonotype was picked up a small number of times. The chain uses TRBV27 and TRBJ2-7; TRBD1 is a possible D gene (5 bases). The CDR3 covers 14 residues. V lost 0 bases and J lost 2, with 8 bases in between. CDR1 and CDR2 (germline): MNHEY, SMNVEV (reference sequence). CDR3 coding DNA: TGTGCCAGCAGTTTATCGGACACGACCTACGAGCAGTACTTC. Its protein is CASSLSDTTYEQYF.

This clonotype was recorded at least ten times. The chain employs TRBV7-6 and TRBJ2-7; tentatively, D is TRBD2 (5 bases). The length of the CDR3 is 14 residues. From germline, CDR1 is SGHVS and CDR2 FNYEAQ. Deletions cut 2 bases from V and 5 bases from J, with 13 bases between. The CDR3 region has the DNA TGTGCCAGCAGCTTATACACTAGTGGGCACGAGCAGTACTTC. Its protein is CASSLYTSGHEQYF.